This TCR beta chain stems from a study of CD8 T cell repertoires and HIV-1 epitope variants. Study-level background: Controls included no peptide, Ebola AY9 epitope, and a CMV, EBV, flu pool.

The data were produced by immunoSEQ multiplex PCR, yet TCRdb's version contains in-frame clones alone and is incomplete. The sample has 4,000 to 6,000 clones; roughly 65% are singletons. This clone appeared a few times. Its specificity is not known. This TCR derives from a male donor with HIV. The sequencing sample was made of cultured CD8+ T cells derived from PBMCs.

The DNA of the CDR3 is TGTGCCAGCAGTGAAGCGCGGCACGTCCTGACTTTC. Translating it yields CASSEARHVLTF. The chain employs TRBV2 and TRBJ2-6; D is unclear. This CDR3 comprises 12 residues. Trimming removed 0 bases from V and 11 bases from J, with 5 bases in between. CDR1 and CDR2 from the germline V gene are SNHLY and FYNNEI.